The 7 T cell receptor beta chains below come from one sample, sequenced in a study of blood T cell repertoires in COVID-19. The table came from immunoSEQ multiplex PCR; TCRdb's copy has only in-frame clones and leaves some out. Of under 75,000 clones listed, approximately 80% are singletons. The specimen sequenced was peripheral blood. Receptors were obtained from a man aged 65 to 79 who had recovered from COVID-19.

V usage is TRBV7-7 and J usage is TRBJ1-3, with D perhaps TRBD1 (5 bases). The CDR3 spans 16 residues. The germline V gene encodes CDR1 SSHAT and CDR2 FNYEAQ (reference sequence). Trimming removed 5 bases at V and 0 bases at J, with 14 bases between. Written as DNA, the CDR3 is TGTGCCAGCAGCCGCGGGACTCCTGGCTCTGGAAACACCATATATTTT. Protein sequence: CASSRGTPGSGNTIYF.

The chain is built from TRBV5-6 and TRBJ2-7; D not resolved. Germline values: CDR1 SGHDT, CDR2 YYEEEE. CDR3 length: 11 amino acids. Between the trimmed V and J ends, which lost 5 bases and 7 bases, there was a span of 10 bases. The CDR3 DNA reads TGTGCCAGCAGTTTTAGAAGAGAGCAGTACTTC. Its protein product is CASSFRREQYF.

The V and J genes are TRBV7-9 and TRBJ2-3; D unclear. Trimming removed 5 bases from V and 3 bases from J, with 12 bases in between. The CDR3 has 14 residues. CDR1 and CDR2 from the germline V gene are SEHNR and FQNEAQ (reference sequence). The CDR3 bases are TGTGCCAGCAGCCACCCTCGAGGAACAGATACGCAGTATTTT. The encoded protein is CASSHPRGTDTQYF.

The rearrangement joins TRBV6-4 to TRBJ2-1; 8 bases align to TRBD2. Germline V lookup: CDR1 MRHNA, CDR2 SNTAGT. The CDR3 is 13 residues long. Germline trimming cut 5 bases from V and 5 bases from J; bases unmatched to any gene: 2. The CDR3 is CASSSGSHNEQFF. The CDR3 coding sequence is TGTGCCAGCAGTAGCGGGAGCCACAATGAGCAGTTCTTC.

V and J are TRBV19 and TRBJ2-5; 11 bases agree with TRBD1. Germline V gene lookup returns CDR1 LNHDA and CDR2 SQIVND (reference sequence). J lost 5 bases, V lost 5 bases, and 4 bases had no gene match. CDR3 size: 14 residues. Written as DNA, the CDR3 is TGTGCCAGTAGTCGGACAGGGGGCTTGGAGACCCAGTACTTC. Its translation: CASSRTGGLETQYF.

The genes are TRBV6-5 and TRBJ2-3; D gene uncertain. Trimming removed 6 bases from V and 4 bases from J, with 11 bases in between. The germline V gene has CDR1 MNHEY and CDR2 SVGAGI. The CDR3 runs to 13 residues. The CDR3 bases are TGTGCCAGCAGACTCTCCCCCCCAGATACGCAGTATTTT. Protein product: CASRLSPPDTQYF.

The CDR3 bases are TGTGCCATCAGCGGGGACAGGGAAAGGTGGAATGAGCAGTTCTTC. Translating it yields CAISGDRERWNEQFF. The chain couples TRBV10-3 to TRBJ2-1, with TRBD1 matching 9 bases. The CDR3 is made up of 15 amino acids. V gave up 6 bases and J gave up 7 bases; unmatched junction bases: 10. Germline CDR1 ENHRY, CDR2 SYGVKD.